The rows below give T cell receptor beta chains drawn from one sample of a study of T cells in Graves' hyperthyroidism and ophthalmopathy. TCRdb ran MiXCR on the multiplex PCR reads and lists one entry per CDR3 protein. The table includes a few hundred thousand distinct CDR3 sequences, approximately 15% detected once. Sequenced input: blood. All receptors come from a woman between 18 and 29 years old with Graves' hyperthyroidism that later progressed to Graves' ophthalmopathy. Both conserved end residues are part of each CDR3. Fields, in order: V gene, J gene, CDR3 protein.

TRBV13	TRBJ2-1	CASSLAGLAAYNEQFF
TRBV7-6	TRBJ2-1	CASSSRGQGGPNEQFF
TRBV7-9	TRBJ1-5	CASSRTGDRQPQHF
TRBV6-1	TRBJ2-7	CASSRRDIGSWEQYF
TRBV20-1	TRBJ2-7	CSASHFRGQIYEQYF
TRBV27	TRBJ2-3	CASSLGVGTQYF
TRBV7-8	TRBJ1-4	CASSLHSGRNEKLFF
TRBV7-2	TRBJ1-2	CASSLWPVNYGYTF
TRBV28	TRBJ2-3	CAISGAISDTQYF
TRBV3-1	TRBJ1-2	CASSKDRGWNTF
TRBV2	TRBJ2-1	CASSVLYNEQFF
TRBV28	TRBJ1-1	CASRLEARNTEAFF
TRBV9	TRBJ2-7	CASSVASSYEQYF
TRBV11-2	TRBJ2-5	CASSFGVQETQYF
TRBV27	TRBJ2-7	CASASGSYEQYF
TRBV7-9	TRBJ2-5	CASSPNRVSKTQYF
TRBV27	TRBJ1-5	CASSSGAGNQPQHF